This T cell receptor beta chain was found in a study of blood T cell repertoires in COVID-19. Recovery among Cohort 3 donors was established by two negative PCRs, clearance, or symptom resolution. The CDR3 has 13 residues. V gave up 7 bases and J gave up 2 bases, with 11 bases separating them. TCRdb's table, derived via immunoSEQ multiplex PCR, lists solely in-frame clones and lacks some. The table includes 370,000 or so clones, 80% to 90% detected once. Sequencing was done on a sample of PBMCs or T cells enriched from blood (not recorded which). This clonotype was sampled from a man aged 30 to 39 who had recovered from COVID-19. The rearrangement joins TRBV12-3 or TRBV12-4 to TRBJ1-2, with D unresolved. CDR3 region: CASTLRVNYGYTF. CDR3 in DNA: TGTGCCAGCACCCTTCGGGTGAACTATGGCTACACCTTC.